This TCR beta chain was obtained from a study of CD8 T cells in Susac syndrome. CDR3 length: 13 residues. Germline V gene sequence: CDR1 SQVTM, CDR2 ANQGSEA. The V end lost 7 bases, the J end lost 3 bases, and 16 bases lay between the germline ends. Healthy donors served as age- and sex-matched controls. An input of roughly 0.45 to 1 ug of RNA was subjected to reverse transcription using random hexamers. TCR beta CDR3 was amplified by immunoSEQ covering 54 Vbeta and 13 Jbeta. MiXCR was run by TCRdb on the immunoSEQ multiplex PCR reads, yielding one entry per CDR3 protein. Of around 20,000 distinct CDR3 sequences in the sample, about 95% were seen once.

The sample comprised CD8+ T cells from PBMCs. This TCR was sampled from a human donor in good health. This chain uses TRBV29-1 with TRBJ2-7; D is possibly TRBD2 (5 bases). The chain's CDR3 is CSARSETDYEQYF. The DNA for the CDR3 is TGCAGCGCTCGTAGCGAGACCGACTACGAGCAGTACTTC.